This note documents a single TCR beta chain sequence. The antigen is not known. These data come from a study of cytomegalovirus exposure and HLA in healthy donors. Study background: Earlier, some 180 million T cells were analyzed, and more than 100 million unique TCR beta sequences were found among them. Study conclusions and caveats: CMV antigen specificity was confirmed in vitro for a few CMV-associated chains.

The CDR3 loop spans 17 amino acids. V lost 5 bases and J lost 0; bases outside the gene matches: 8. Germline CDR1 LNHDA, CDR2 SQIVND (reference sequence). 60 Vbeta and 13 Jbeta primers were used in PCR. Generated by immunoSEQ multiplex PCR, the TCRdb table keeps only in-frame clones and is missing some. The data hold 100,000 or so clones, with 79% observed a single time. This sequence joins TRBV19 and TRBJ1-3, with 9 bases lining up with TRBD1. The source material was PBMCs. The TCR comes from a female donor in good health and CMV-seropositive. This chain's CDR3 is CASSLRDRAYSGNTIYF. The DNA of the CDR3 is TGTGCCAGTAGTCTCCGGGACAGGGCCTACTCTGGAAACACCATATATTTT.